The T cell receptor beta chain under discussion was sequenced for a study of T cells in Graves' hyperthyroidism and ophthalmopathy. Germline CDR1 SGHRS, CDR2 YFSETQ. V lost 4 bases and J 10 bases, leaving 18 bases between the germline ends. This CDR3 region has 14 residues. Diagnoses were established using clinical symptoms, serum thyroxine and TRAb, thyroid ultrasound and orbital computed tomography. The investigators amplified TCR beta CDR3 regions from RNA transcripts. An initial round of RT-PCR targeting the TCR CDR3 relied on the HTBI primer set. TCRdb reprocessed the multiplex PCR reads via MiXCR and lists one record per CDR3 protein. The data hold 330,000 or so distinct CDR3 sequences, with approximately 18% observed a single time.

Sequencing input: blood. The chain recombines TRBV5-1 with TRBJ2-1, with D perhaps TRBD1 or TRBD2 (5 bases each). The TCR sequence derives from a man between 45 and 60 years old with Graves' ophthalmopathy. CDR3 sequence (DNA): TGCGCCAGCAGCGTATCCGGGACCAGCACGGAGCAGTTCTTC. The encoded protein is CASSVSGTSTEQFF.